The 29 T cell receptor beta chains below come from one sample, sequenced in a study of technical replicates of blood from several donors. Using immunoSEQ multiplex PCR, the repertoire was profiled, and TCRdb retains in-frame clones only, with some absent. Of around 98,000 clones listed, approximately 94% are singletons. The sequenced material came from T cells isolated from PBMCs. These TCRs come from a human donor in good health.

The rearrangement links TRBV18 to TRBJ1-3; D is unclear. The CDR3 is 14 amino acids. Germline CDR1 and CDR2: KGHSH and LQKENI. V was trimmed by 2 bases and J by 4 bases, leaving 9 bases between them. CDR3 in DNA: TGTGCCAGCTCACCATCGCGCGGGGGAAACACCATATATTTT. Amino acids: CASSPSRGGNTIYF.

The rearrangement joins TRBV5-5 to TRBJ2-7; D is undetermined. V shed 4 bases and J shed 3 bases, with 5 bases lying between them. The CDR3 totals 11 residues. The V gene's germline CDR1 is SGHKS and CDR2 YYEKEE (reference sequence). For the CDR3, the DNA is TGTGCCAGCAGCACATACTACGAGCAGTACTTC. Its protein product is CASSTYYEQYF.

The V call is TRBV18, the J call TRBJ2-4; 9 bases agree with TRBD2. Germline lookup yields CDR1 KGHSH and CDR2 LQKENI. The CDR3 spans 17 residues. The J segment lost 9 bases and the V segment lost 0 bases, leaving 12 bases of the junction unmatched. DNA of the CDR3: TGTGCCAGCTCACCACCGGTTGGGATAGCGGGAGAGGGCATTCAGTACTTC. Translated, it gives CASSPPVGIAGEGIQYF.

The chain has TRBV5-6 and TRBJ2-1; 12 bases agree with TRBD2. The V segment lost 4 bases and the J segment 9 bases; nucleotides outside the gene matches: 5. CDR3 length: 14 amino acids. Germline V gene data show CDR1 as SGHDT and CDR2 as YYEEEE. The CDR3, as DNA: TGTGCCAGCAGCCGACTAGCGGGAGTATCTGAGCAGTTCTTC. Its protein product is CASSRLAGVSEQFF.

J is TRBJ2-3 and V is TRBV6-1; weak D call: TRBD1 (6 bases). Trimming pared 6 bases from V and 3 bases from J, leaving 13 bases between. The germline V gene has CDR1 MNHNS and CDR2 SASEGT. The CDR3 spans 14 residues. CDR3 DNA: TGTGCCAGCAGCAGGGGTAGGGGGACAGATACGCAGTATTTT. This sequence encodes CASSRGRGTDTQYF.

The chain employs TRBV15 and TRBJ2-1; 9 bases are a match to TRBD2. The germline V gene encodes CDR1 LNHNV and CDR2 YYDKDF (reference sequence). The V segment lost 5 bases and the J segment 3 bases; nucleotides outside the gene matches: 14. This CDR3 is 18 amino acids long. The CDR3 nucleotides are TGTGCCACCAGCGAAAATAAACTACTAGCGGGTTTCTACAATGAGCAGTTCTTC. It codes for CATSENKLLAGFYNEQFF.

The V gene is TRBV7-8, the J gene TRBJ1-2; 8 nucleotides agree with TRBD1. Per germline, CDR1 SGHVS and CDR2 FQNEAQ. CDR3 length: 14 amino acids. Trimming at V came to 5 bases and at J to 5 bases, leaving 7 bases not matched to a gene. CDR3 DNA: TGTGCCAGCAGCCCACAGGGGGTTAGTTATGGCTACACCTTC. It yields the protein CASSPQGVSYGYTF. The entire variable domain, with the rest obtained from reference TRBV7-8 and TRBJ1-2, is as follows: GAGVSQSPRYKVAKRGQDVALRCDPISGHVSLFWYQQALGQGPEFLTYFQNEAQLDKSGLPSDRFFAERPEGSVSTLKIQRTQQEDSAVYLCASSPQGVSYGYTFGSGTRLTVV.

The chain recombines TRBV7-9 with TRBJ2-7, with a weak D call TRBD2 (6 bases). The CDR3 has 12 amino acids. Per the germline V gene, CDR1 is SEHNR and CDR2 is FQNEAQ (reference sequence). Trimming left V 4 bases short and J 7 bases short, with 11 bases between. The CDR3 region is CASSYGTVEQYF. CDR3 sequence (DNA): TGTGCCAGCAGCTATGGGACTGTGGAGCAGTACTTC.

The rearrangement links TRBV5-1 to TRBJ2-1, with 10 bases matching TRBD2. The CDR3 runs to 17 residues. The J segment lost 0 bases and the V segment lost 0 bases, leaving 3 bases of the junction unmatched. In germline, CDR1 is SGHRS, CDR2 YFSETQ. CDR3 DNA: TGCGCCAGCAGCTTGGATGCTAGCGGGAGCTCCTACAATGAGCAGTTCTTC. Its translation is CASSLDASGSSYNEQFF.

The chain carries TRBV6-6 and TRBJ1-2, with 9 bases aligning to TRBD1. The CDR3 extends over 13 amino acids. Germline values: CDR1 MNHNY, CDR2 SVGAGI (reference sequence). After removal of 3 bases from V and 7 bases from J, the junction contained 3 bases not matched to a gene. The CDR3 DNA reads TGTGCCAGCAGTTATACAGGGGGCTTTGGCTACACCTTC. Its translation: CASSYTGGFGYTF.

As DNA, the CDR3 is TGTGCCAGCAGTCCCGGCAGGCGCCCCACAGATACGCAGTATTTT. It is translated as CASSPGRRPTDTQYF. The V and J genes are TRBV6-6 and TRBJ2-3; no reliable D call. The V end lost 5 bases, the J end lost 2 bases, and 14 bases lay between the germline ends. This CDR3 spans 15 amino acids. Germline V gene lookup returns CDR1 MNHNY and CDR2 SVGAGI (reference sequence).

V is TRBV28 and J is TRBJ1-5; D remains ambiguous. Germline assignment: CDR1 MDHEN and CDR2 SYDVKM. CDR3 length: 15 residues. V was pared by 4 bases and J by 0 bases, with 10 bases between. The CDR3 region has the DNA TGTGCCAGCAGTTCTACAGATTATAGCAATCAGCCCCAGCATTTT. This codes for CASSSTDYSNQPQHF.

This clone appeared once. This chain joins TRBV5-1 and TRBJ2-1; a possible D gene is TRBD2 (5 bases). The CDR3 extends over 14 amino acids. The V and J ends lost 4 bases and 2 bases respectively, with 10 bases between them. Germline CDR1 SGHRS, CDR2 YFSETQ. The CDR3 DNA reads as TGCGCCAGCAGCCGGCCCGGGACCTACAATGAGCAGTTCTTC. This encodes CASSRPGTYNEQFF.

The J gene is TRBJ1-3, the V gene TRBV18; tentative D call: TRBD1 (6 bases). The CDR3 consists of 15 residues. The germline CDR1 and CDR2 sequences are KGHSH and LQKENI. The germline V and J ends were trimmed by 0 bases and 1 base, with 7 bases remaining between them. The CDR3 DNA follows: TGTGCCAGCTCACCACCAGACAGGTCTGGAAACACCATATATTTT. It specifies CASSPPDRSGNTIYF.

The chain combines TRBV18 with TRBJ2-5, with D hard to call. The CDR3 length is 12 residues. Germline loops: CDR1 KGHSH, CDR2 LQKENI. Trimming shortened V by 2 bases and J by 5 bases, and 6 bases separated the two germline ends. As DNA, the CDR3 is TGTGCCAGCTCACCAGAGATCGAGACCCAGTACTTC. It translates to CASSPEIETQYF.

The chain joins TRBV6-5 to TRBJ2-1; a possible D gene is TRBD1 (6 bases). The CDR3 has 15 amino acids. With 2 bases removed from V and 7 bases from J, the gap between germline ends came to 15 bases. Germline assignment: CDR1 MNHEY and CDR2 SVGAGI. The CDR3 is CASSYGRGRGNEQFF. CDR3 sequence (DNA): TGTGCCAGCAGTTACGGCAGGGGTCGCGGGAATGAGCAGTTCTTC.

The rearrangement links TRBV5-1 to TRBJ2-5; D not certain. V gave up 0 bases and J gave up 5 bases, with 2 bases separating them. Per germline, CDR1 SGHRS and CDR2 YFSETQ. The CDR3 contains 11 residues. The CDR3 here is CASSLAETQYF. For the CDR3, the DNA is TGCGCCAGCAGCTTGGCTGAGACCCAGTACTTC. Full variable domain (remainder filled in from reference TRBV5-1 and TRBJ2-5): KAGVTQTPRYLIKTRGQQVTLSCSPISGHRSVSWYQQTPGQGLQFLFEYFSETQRNKGNFPGRFSGRQFSNSRSEMNVSTLELGDSALYLCASSLAETQYFGPGTRLLVL.

The table lists this clone with a count of one. The chain combines TRBV7-8 with TRBJ2-1; D may be TRBD2 (6 bases). Trimming took 3 bases from V and 9 from J, leaving 21 bases between them. Germline CDR1 is SGHVS and CDR2 is FQNEAQ. The CDR3 totals 16 residues. CDR3 DNA sequence: TGTGCCAGCAGCTTGTTAGGGCGCGGGGCGAACATTGAGCAGTTCTTC. Translation: CASSLLGRGANIEQFF.

The rearrangement joins TRBV6-1 to TRBJ2-3; D might be TRBD1 (6 bases). The CDR3 consists of 15 residues. CDR1 MNHNS and CDR2 SASEGT come from the germline V gene. Trimming took 2 bases from V and 5 from J, leaving 14 bases between them. The CDR3 DNA sequence: TGTGCCAGCAGTGAACCCCCAGGGGCCGGAGATACGCAGTATTTT. Its translation is CASSEPPGAGDTQYF.

The V call is TRBV28, the J call TRBJ1-2; weak D call: TRBD1 (6 bases). With 6 bases removed from V and 3 bases from J, the gap between germline ends came to 17 bases. This CDR3 is built from 15 residues. Germline CDR1 reads MDHEN; CDR2 reads SYDVKM. CDR3 DNA sequence: TGTGCCAGCAGCAGAGCTTCGACAGGATACTATGGCTACACCTTC. As protein: CASSRASTGYYGYTF.

The J gene is TRBJ2-7, the V gene TRBV7-7; D gene ambiguous. V was clipped by 3 bases and J by 3 bases, with 12 bases between them. The germline gives CDR1 SSHAT, CDR2 FNYEAQ (reference sequence). The CDR3 extends over 14 amino acids. CDR3 in amino acids: CASSLGPLSYEQYF. The CDR3 nucleotides are TGTGCCAGCAGCTTGGGCCCCCTAAGCTACGAGCAGTACTTC.

The rearrangement uses TRBV4-2 and TRBJ2-7; a weak D match, TRBD2 (6 bases). The CDR3 contains 15 residues. Germline CDR1 reads LGHNA; CDR2 reads YNFKEQ. V was shortened by 0 bases and J by 2 bases, with 11 bases between the two germline ends. The CDR3 protein is CASSQDYSGAYEQYF. The DNA for the CDR3 is TGTGCCAGCAGCCAAGATTATTCGGGAGCCTACGAGCAGTACTTC.

The J gene is TRBJ2-1, the V gene TRBV9; 9 bases are shared with TRBD2. The CDR3 extends over 13 amino acids. Germline-derived CDR1 and CDR2 are SGDLS and YYNGEE. Unmatched junction bases numbered 3, after V lost 6 bases and J lost 5 bases. CDR3 protein: CASTGLANNEQFF. The CDR3 DNA reads as TGTGCCAGCACGGGACTAGCCAACAATGAGCAGTTCTTC.

The chain is built from TRBV5-1 and TRBJ2-2, with 9 bases that match TRBD2. From germline, CDR1 is SGHRS and CDR2 YFSETQ. The length of the CDR3 is 18 residues. The V and J ends lost 0 bases and 3 bases, in that order; junction bases with no gene match: 9. The CDR3 coding sequence is TGCGCCAGCAGCTTGGCCCTAGCGGGGCTCCGGGACACCGGGGAGCTGTTTTTT. Protein: CASSLALAGLRDTGELFF.

The rearrangement links TRBV7-9 to TRBJ2-1, with 7 bases identical to TRBD1. Germline CDR1 and CDR2: SEHNR and FQNEAQ (reference sequence). The CDR3 has 14 amino acids. V shed 5 bases, J shed 4 bases, and the junction held 5 bases outside the gene matches. This CDR3 reads CASSRQGPYNEQFF. CDR3 nucleotide sequence: TGTGCCAGCAGCCGACAGGGACCGTACAATGAGCAGTTCTTC.

This chain uses TRBV7-9 with TRBJ2-1; no firm D call. CDR1 is SEHNR and CDR2 is FQNEAQ in the germline V gene (reference sequence). This CDR3 spans 12 amino acids. The ends were cut back, 5 bases at V and 9 bases at J, with 11 bases in the middle. The CDR3: CASSRLDTEQFF. The DNA of the CDR3 is TGTGCCAGCAGCCGCCTAGATACTGAGCAGTTCTTC.

V is TRBV29-1 and J is TRBJ1-2, with no clear D. CDR3 length: 15 amino acids. Germline V lookup: CDR1 SQVTM, CDR2 ANQGSEA. V was trimmed by 3 bases and J by 3 bases, leaving 17 bases between them. The CDR3 protein is CSVDSTGGSDYGYTF. Written as DNA, the CDR3 is TGCAGCGTTGACTCAACCGGCGGGTCGGACTATGGCTACACCTTC.

The chain carries TRBV7-2 and TRBJ2-1; 11 bases map to TRBD2. The J segment lost 6 bases and the V segment lost 4 bases, leaving 5 bases of the junction unmatched. Germline V CDR1 and CDR2: SGHTA, FQGNSA. This CDR3 has 15 amino acids. The CDR3 DNA reads as TGTGCCAGCAGCTATTATACTAGCGGGAGCAATGAGCAGTTCTTC. Protein product: CASSYYTSGSNEQFF.

The V gene is TRBV7-2, the J gene TRBJ1-5, with no clear D. Germline assignment: CDR1 SGHTA and CDR2 FQGNSA. The CDR3 has 13 residues. The ends were cut back, 1 base at V and 5 bases at J, with 6 bases in the middle. The CDR3 sequence is CASSLVRDQPQHF. The CDR3 nucleotides read TGTGCCAGCAGCTTAGTGAGGGATCAGCCCCAGCATTTT.